Each of the 5 T cell receptor beta chains below was sequenced from the same sample in a study of T cells in tumors after PD-1 blockade. This table comes from immunoSEQ multiplex PCR, and its TCRdb copy is limited to in-frame clones, with some not included. The repertoire holds several thousand clones, around 60% seen once, with approximately 5% in the top ten. Sequencing was performed on tumor tissue, taken after anti-PD-1 treatment. These receptors originate from a human donor with basal cell carcinoma.

The genes are TRBV14 and TRBJ1-1; D unresolved. The CDR3 consists of 14 residues. Germline V gives CDR1 SGHDN, CDR2 FVKESK. V was clipped by 2 bases and J by 0 bases, with 7 bases between them. Written as DNA, the CDR3 is TGTGCCAGCAGCCAACCTGGGATGAACACTGAAGCTTTCTTT. It yields the protein CASSQPGMNTEAFF.

This clone was observed once. The chain is built from TRBV30 and TRBJ2-7; 9 bases align to TRBD1. CDR1 and CDR2 from the germline V gene are GTSNPN and SVGIG (reference sequence). V lost 3 bases and J lost 9; bases outside the gene matches: 9. CDR3 length equals 13 residues. As DNA, the CDR3 is TGTGCCTGGAGAGGGACAGGGAGTGTGAGGCAGTACTTC. It is translated as CAWRGTGSVRQYF. The full variable domain, with the rest looked up from reference TRBV30 and TRBJ2-7, is SQTIHQWPATLVQPVGSPLSLECTVEGTSNPNLYWYRQAAGRGLQLLFYSVGIGQISSEVPQNLSASRPQDRQFILSSKKLLLSDSGFYLCAWRGTGSVRQYFGPGTRLTVT.

V and J are TRBV5-1 and TRBJ2-7; 14 bases agree with TRBD2. This CDR3 spans 17 amino acids. V was clipped by 3 bases and J by 0 bases; unmatched bases: 5. CDR1 SGHRS and CDR2 YFSETQ come from the germline V gene. The CDR3 DNA follows: TGCGCCAGCAGCTGGGGACTAGCGGGGGCCACCTCCTACGAGCAGTACTTC. It codes for CASSWGLAGATSYEQYF.

This clone has a single count. Germline and junction disagree at one end, which may indicate a read error. This CDR3 reads CASSLSGEDGNTIYF. CDR3 nucleotides: TGTGCTAGCAGCTTATCGGGGGAGGACGGAAACACCATATATTTT. This rearrangement joins TRBV7-7 to TRBJ1-3; possible D gene TRBD1, 5 bases. Germline CDR1 is SSHAT and CDR2 is FNYEAQ (reference sequence). The CDR3 contains 15 residues.

The chain has TRBV7-3 and TRBJ2-1; 8 positions agree with TRBD2. Trimming at V came to 1 base and at J to 4 bases, leaving 9 bases not matched to a gene. CDR1 and CDR2 from the germline V gene are SGHTA and FQGTGA. This CDR3 spans 17 amino acids. In DNA form, the CDR3 reads TGTGCCAGCAGCTTAATCGGGAGCGGGGGAGCTTACAATGAGCAGTTCTTC. This encodes CASSLIGSGGAYNEQFF.